The clone carrying this T cell receptor (beta chain) has only a few counts. The data originate from a study of response to subunit inactivated influenza vaccine. MiXCR, run by TCRdb on the RT-PCR reads, gives a single entry per CDR3 protein. The sample includes under 950,000 distinct CDR3 sequences, 21% of them seen just once. The sample was PBMCs from blood, taken roughly 5 days after vaccination. The receptor comes from a man in his fifties or sixties who received an inactivated influenza vaccine.

This chain's CDR3 is CASSRRQGREKLFF. In nucleotides, the CDR3 is TGTGCCAGCAGTCGTCGACAGGGGAGGGAAAAACTGTTTTTT. The chain links TRBV6-1 to TRBJ1-4; 8 bases are a match to TRBD1. J gave up 8 bases and V 5 bases, and 7 bases lay outside the gene matches. Germline lookup yields CDR1 MNHNS and CDR2 SASEGT. The CDR3 loop spans 14 amino acids.